The 9 T cell receptor beta chains given below trace back to one sample, sequenced in a study of blood T cell repertoires in COVID-19 (dated by TCRdb to about 2020). The library came from the immunoSEQ multiplex PCR assay. Drawn from immuneACCESS, this table holds only the in-frame rearrangements with V and J called that TCRdb kept. Clones are partly lost; checked studies trace under half to an unresolved V gene and leave the rest unexplained. The sample includes 180,000 or so clones, with 86% observed a single time. The ten biggest clones cover about 8.6% of the sample. Sample: PBMCs or T cells enriched from blood (not recorded which). These receptors were obtained from a woman aged 25 to 39 who had recovered from COVID-19.

The V gene is TRBV27, the J gene TRBJ2-1; 8 bases fit TRBD2. Trimming cost V 2 bases and J 5 bases; bases outside gene matches: 11. The CDR3 length is 17 residues. The V gene's germline CDR1 is MNHEY and CDR2 SMNVEV (reference sequence). The CDR3 loop is CASSLIASGRRDNEQFF. DNA for the CDR3: TGTGCCAGCAGTTTAATAGCTAGCGGGCGAAGAGACAATGAGCAGTTCTTC.

The CDR3 loop reads CASSLERATGRPYEQYF. CDR3 bases: TGTGCCAGCAGCTTAGAGCGAGCAACGGGTCGACCTTACGAGCAGTACTTC. The chain uses TRBV11-2 and TRBJ2-7; D gene ambiguous. This CDR3 is built from 17 residues. V dropped 0 bases and J dropped 4 bases, with 19 bases sitting between them. Per the germline V gene, CDR1 is SGHAT and CDR2 is FQNNGV.

This clone was recorded once. This chain links TRBV15 with TRBJ1-3; no clear D gene. Trimming took off 0 bases at V and 0 bases at J, with 9 bases between the two ends. The CDR3 is 16 residues long. CDR1 and CDR2 (germline): LNHNV, YYDKDF (reference sequence). CDR3 bases: TGTGCCACCAGCAGAGATGCTGGGCTCTCTGGAAACACCATATATTTT. Its translation is CATSRDAGLSGNTIYF.

The chain is built from TRBV5-4 and TRBJ1-2, with a weak D call TRBD1 (5 bases). Trimming took 6 bases from V and 8 from J, leaving 11 bases between them. The length of the CDR3 is 11 residues. Germline V gene lookup returns CDR1 SGHNT and CDR2 YYREEE (reference sequence). The CDR3 coding sequence is TGTGCCAGCACCTCAGGGTTAGGCTACACCTTC. Translation gives CASTSGLGYTF.

The genes are TRBV7-6 and TRBJ2-5; the match to TRBD2 covers 16 bases. The CDR3 extends over 18 amino acids. V lost 3 bases to trimming and J lost 5 bases; unmatched junction nucleotides: 9. Per germline, CDR1 SGHVS and CDR2 FNYEAQ. The DNA of the CDR3 is TGTGCCAGCAGCTTCGCCGGGACTAGCGGGAGGGCCGGGGAGACCCAGTACTTC. It is translated as CASSFAGTSGRAGETQYF.

This sequence joins TRBV2 and TRBJ1-6, with D unresolved. The CDR3 has 15 amino acids. Trimming took 6 bases from V and 10 from J, leaving 19 bases between them. Looked up from germline, CDR1 is SNHLY and CDR2 is FYNNEI. CDR3 nucleotide sequence: TGTGCCAGCAGATCCATCCTAGGTTTTGGGTCACCCCTCCACTTT. Its protein is CASRSILGFGSPLHF.

This rearrangement joins TRBV5-1 to TRBJ2-3; D call uncertain. V gave up 1 base and J gave up 0 bases, with 6 bases separating them. Germline-derived CDR1 and CDR2 are SGHRS and YFSETQ. The CDR3 extends over 14 amino acids. The CDR3 coding sequence is TGCGCCAGCAGCTTGCACGGGAGCACAGATACGCAGTATTTT. Translation gives CASSLHGSTDTQYF. Full variable domain (rest looked up from reference TRBV5-1 and TRBJ2-3): KAGVTQTPRYLIKTRGQQVTLSCSPISGHRSVSWYQQTPGQGLQFLFEYFSETQRNKGNFPGRFSGRQFSNSRSEMNVSTLELGDSALYLCASSLHGSTDTQYFGPGTRLTVL.

This rearrangement joins TRBV14 to TRBJ1-3; D not resolved. The CDR3 is 14 residues long. Trimming took 7 bases from V and 1 from J, leaving 11 bases between them. The V gene's germline CDR1 is SGHDN and CDR2 FVKESK. Written as DNA, the CDR3 is TGTGCCAGCAATCAAGCTAGGTCTGGAAACACCATATATTTT. This sequence encodes CASNQARSGNTIYF.

The CDR3 is CASSERDRGPGETQYF. CDR3 DNA sequence: TGTGCCAGCAGTGAACGGGACAGGGGGCCGGGAGAGACCCAGTACTTC. V gene TRBV25-1 combines with J gene TRBJ2-5; 12 positions agree with TRBD1. The CDR3 covers 16 residues. CDR1 MGHDK and CDR2 SYGVNS come from the germline V gene. V dropped 2 bases and J dropped 4; count of bases not matched to a gene: 5.